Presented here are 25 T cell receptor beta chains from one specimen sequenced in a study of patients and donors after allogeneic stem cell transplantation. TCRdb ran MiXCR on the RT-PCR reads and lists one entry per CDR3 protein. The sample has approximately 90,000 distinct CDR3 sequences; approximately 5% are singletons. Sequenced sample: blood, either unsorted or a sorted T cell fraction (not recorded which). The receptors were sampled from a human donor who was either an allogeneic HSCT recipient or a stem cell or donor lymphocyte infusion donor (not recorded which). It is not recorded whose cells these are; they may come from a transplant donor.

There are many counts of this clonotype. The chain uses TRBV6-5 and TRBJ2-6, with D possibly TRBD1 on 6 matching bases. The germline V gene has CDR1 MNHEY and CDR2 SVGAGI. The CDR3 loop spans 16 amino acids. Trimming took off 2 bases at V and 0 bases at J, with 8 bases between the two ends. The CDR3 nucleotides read TGTGCCAGCAGTTACCAAGGGGGCTCTGGGGCCAACGTCCTGACTTTC. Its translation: CASSYQGGSGANVLTF.

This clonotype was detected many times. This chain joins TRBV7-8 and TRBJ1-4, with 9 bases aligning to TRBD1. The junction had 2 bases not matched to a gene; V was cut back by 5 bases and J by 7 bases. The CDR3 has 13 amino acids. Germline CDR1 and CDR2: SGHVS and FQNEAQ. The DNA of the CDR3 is TGTGCCAGCAGCCCGGACAGGGGTGAAAAACTGTTTTTT. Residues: CASSPDRGEKLFF.

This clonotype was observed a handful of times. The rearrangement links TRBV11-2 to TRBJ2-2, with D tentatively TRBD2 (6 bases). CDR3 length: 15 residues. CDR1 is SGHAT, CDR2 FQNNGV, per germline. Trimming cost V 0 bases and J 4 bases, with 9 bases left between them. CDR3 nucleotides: TGTGCCAGCAGCTTAGAGGGGGGATTCACCGGGGAGCTGTTTTTT. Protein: CASSLEGGFTGELFF.

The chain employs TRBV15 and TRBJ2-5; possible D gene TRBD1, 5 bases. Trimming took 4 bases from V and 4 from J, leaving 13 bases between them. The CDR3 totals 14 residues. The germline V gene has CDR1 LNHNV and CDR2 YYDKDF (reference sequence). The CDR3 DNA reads TGTGCCACCAGCATGGACCTTAGGGGAGAGACCCAGTACTTC. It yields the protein CATSMDLRGETQYF.

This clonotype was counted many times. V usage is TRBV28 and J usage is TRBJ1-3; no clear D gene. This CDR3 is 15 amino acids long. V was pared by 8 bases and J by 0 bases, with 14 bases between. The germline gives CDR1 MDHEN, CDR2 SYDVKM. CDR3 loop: CASATRIYSGNTIYF. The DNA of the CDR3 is TGTGCCAGCGCGACCCGGATCTACTCTGGAAACACCATATATTTT.

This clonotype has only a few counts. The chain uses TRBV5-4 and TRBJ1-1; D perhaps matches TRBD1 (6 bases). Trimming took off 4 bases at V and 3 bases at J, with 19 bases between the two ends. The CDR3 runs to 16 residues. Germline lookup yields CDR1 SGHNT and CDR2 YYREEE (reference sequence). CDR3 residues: CASSDGTPPEDTEAFF. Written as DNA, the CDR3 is TGTGCCAGCAGCGACGGGACACCGCCTGAGGACACTGAAGCTTTCTTT.

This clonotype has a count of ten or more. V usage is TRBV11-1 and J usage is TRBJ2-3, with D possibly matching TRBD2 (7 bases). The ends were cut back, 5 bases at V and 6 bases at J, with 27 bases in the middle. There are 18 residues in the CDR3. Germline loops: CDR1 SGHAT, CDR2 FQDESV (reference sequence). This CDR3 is CASSPSFGAGANGDTQYF. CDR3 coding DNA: TGTGCCAGCAGCCCTTCCTTTGGTGCGGGGGCAAACGGGGATACGCAGTATTTT.

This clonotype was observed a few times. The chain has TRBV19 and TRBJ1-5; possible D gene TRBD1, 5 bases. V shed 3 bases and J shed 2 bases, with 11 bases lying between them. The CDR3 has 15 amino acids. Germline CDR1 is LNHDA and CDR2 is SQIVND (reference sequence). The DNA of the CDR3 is TGTGCCAGTAGTATCACCCCACAGGGCAATCAGCCCCAGCATTTT. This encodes CASSITPQGNQPQHF.

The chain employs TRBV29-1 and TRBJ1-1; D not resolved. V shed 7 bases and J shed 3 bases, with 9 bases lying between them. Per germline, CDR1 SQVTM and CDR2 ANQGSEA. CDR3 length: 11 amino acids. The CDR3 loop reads CSGWEDTEAFF. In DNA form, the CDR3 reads TGCAGCGGTTGGGAGGACACTGAAGCTTTCTTT.

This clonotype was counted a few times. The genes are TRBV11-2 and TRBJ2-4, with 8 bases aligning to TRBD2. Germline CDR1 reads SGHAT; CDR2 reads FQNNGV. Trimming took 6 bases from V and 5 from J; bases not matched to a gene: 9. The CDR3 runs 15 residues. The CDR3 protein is CASRLLTSGQNIQYF. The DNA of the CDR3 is TGTGCCAGCAGGTTACTCACTAGCGGCCAAAACATTCAGTACTTC.

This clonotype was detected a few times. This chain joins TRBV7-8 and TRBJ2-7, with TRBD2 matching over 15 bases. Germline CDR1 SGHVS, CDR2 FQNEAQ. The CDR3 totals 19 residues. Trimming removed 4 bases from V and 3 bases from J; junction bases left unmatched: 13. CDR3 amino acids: CASSSYRTSGRGNLYEQYF. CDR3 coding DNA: TGTGCCAGCAGCTCCTACCGGACTAGCGGGAGGGGTAATCTCTACGAGCAGTACTTC. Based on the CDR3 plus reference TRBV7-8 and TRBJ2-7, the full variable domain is GAGVSQSPRYKVAKRGQDVALRCDPISGHVSLFWYQQALGQGPEFLTYFQNEAQLDKSGLPSDRFFAERPEGSVSTLKIQRTQQEDSAVYLCASSSYRTSGRGNLYEQYFGPGTRLTVT.

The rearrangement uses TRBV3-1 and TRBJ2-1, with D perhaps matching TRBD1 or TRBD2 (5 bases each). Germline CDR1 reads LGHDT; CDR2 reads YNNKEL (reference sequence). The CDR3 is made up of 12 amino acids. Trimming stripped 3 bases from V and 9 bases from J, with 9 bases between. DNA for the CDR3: TGTGCCAGCAGCCAGGGACCTTCTGAGCAGTTCTTC. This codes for CASSQGPSEQFF.

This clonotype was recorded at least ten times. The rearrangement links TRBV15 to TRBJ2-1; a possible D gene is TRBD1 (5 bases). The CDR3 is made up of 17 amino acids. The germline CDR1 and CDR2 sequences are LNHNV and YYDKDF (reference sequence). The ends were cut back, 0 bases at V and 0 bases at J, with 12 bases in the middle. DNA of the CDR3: TGTGCCACCAGCAGAGATCTACCAGGGCGCTCCTACAATGAGCAGTTCTTC. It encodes CATSRDLPGRSYNEQFF.

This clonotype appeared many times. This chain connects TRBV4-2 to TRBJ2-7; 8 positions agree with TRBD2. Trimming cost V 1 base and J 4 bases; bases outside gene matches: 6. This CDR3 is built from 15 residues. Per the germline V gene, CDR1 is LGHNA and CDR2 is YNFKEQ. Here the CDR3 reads CASSQGSGNGYEQYF. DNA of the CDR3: TGTGCCAGCAGCCAAGGTAGCGGGAATGGGTACGAGCAGTACTTC.

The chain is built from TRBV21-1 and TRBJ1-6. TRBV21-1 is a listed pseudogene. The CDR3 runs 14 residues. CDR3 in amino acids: CASSPRGYNSPLHF. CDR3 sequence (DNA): TGTGCCAGTTCGCCTCGGGGTTATAATTCACCCCTCCACTTT.

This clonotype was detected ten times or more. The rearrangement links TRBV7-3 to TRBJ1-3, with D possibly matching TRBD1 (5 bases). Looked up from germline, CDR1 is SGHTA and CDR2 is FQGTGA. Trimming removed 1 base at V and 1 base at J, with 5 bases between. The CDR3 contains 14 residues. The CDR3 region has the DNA TGTGCCAGCAGCTTAAGGGGGTCTGGAAACACCATATATTTT. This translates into CASSLRGSGNTIYF.

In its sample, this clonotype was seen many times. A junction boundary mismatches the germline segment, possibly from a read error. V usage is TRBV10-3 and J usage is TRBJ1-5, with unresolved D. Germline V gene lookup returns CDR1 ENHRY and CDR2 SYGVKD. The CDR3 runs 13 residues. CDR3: CAIREYSNQPQHF. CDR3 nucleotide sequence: TGTGCCATCAGGGAGTATAGCAATCAGCCCCAGCATTTT.

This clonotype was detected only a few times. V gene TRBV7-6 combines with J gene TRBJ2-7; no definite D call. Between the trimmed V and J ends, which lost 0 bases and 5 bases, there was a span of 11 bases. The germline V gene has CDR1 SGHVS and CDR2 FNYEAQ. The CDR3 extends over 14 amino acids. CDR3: CASSLAQKSNEQYF. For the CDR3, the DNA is TGTGCCAGCAGCTTAGCCCAGAAATCAAACGAGCAGTACTTC.

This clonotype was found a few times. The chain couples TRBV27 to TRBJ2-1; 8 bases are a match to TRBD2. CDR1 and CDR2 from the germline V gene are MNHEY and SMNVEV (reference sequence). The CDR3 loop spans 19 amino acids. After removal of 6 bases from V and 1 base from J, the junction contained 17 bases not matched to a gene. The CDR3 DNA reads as TGTGCCAGCAGCGACTTACTAGGGGCGGGAGGTCGGTCCTACAATGAGCAGTTCTTC. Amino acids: CASSDLLGAGGRSYNEQFF.

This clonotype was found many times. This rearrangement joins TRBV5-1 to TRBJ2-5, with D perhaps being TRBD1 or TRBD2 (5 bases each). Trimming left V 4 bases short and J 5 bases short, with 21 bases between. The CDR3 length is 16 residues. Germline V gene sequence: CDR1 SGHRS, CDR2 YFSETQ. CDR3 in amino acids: CASSPGASRVLETQYF. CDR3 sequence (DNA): TGCGCCAGCAGCCCCGGGGCATCGAGGGTTCTTGAGACCCAGTACTTC. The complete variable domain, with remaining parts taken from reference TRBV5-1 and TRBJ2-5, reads KAGVTQTPRYLIKTRGQQVTLSCSPISGHRSVSWYQQTPGQGLQFLFEYFSETQRNKGNFPGRFSGRQFSNSRSEMNVSTLELGDSALYLCASSPGASRVLETQYFGPGTRLLVL.

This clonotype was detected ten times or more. The CDR3 here is CASSPTGGYEQYF. CDR3 sequence (DNA): TGCGCCAGCAGCCCGACAGGGGGCTACGAGCAGTACTTC. V is TRBV5-1 and J is TRBJ2-7; 9 bases are a match to TRBD1. Trimming cost V 4 bases and J 3 bases; bases outside gene matches: 2. Germline V CDR1 and CDR2: SGHRS, YFSETQ. The CDR3 totals 13 residues.

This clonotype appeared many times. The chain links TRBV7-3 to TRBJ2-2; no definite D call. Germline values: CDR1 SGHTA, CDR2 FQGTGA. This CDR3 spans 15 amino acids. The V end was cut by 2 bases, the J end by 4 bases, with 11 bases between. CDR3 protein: CASSLGLARTGELFF. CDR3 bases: TGTGCCAGCAGCTTAGGGTTAGCCCGCACCGGGGAGCTGTTTTTT.

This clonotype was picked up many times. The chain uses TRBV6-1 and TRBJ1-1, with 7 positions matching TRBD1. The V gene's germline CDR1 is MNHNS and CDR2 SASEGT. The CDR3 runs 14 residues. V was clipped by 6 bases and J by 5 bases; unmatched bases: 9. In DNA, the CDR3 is TGTGCCAGCAGCCGGGACAGCATCGATACTGAAGCTTTCTTT. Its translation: CASSRDSIDTEAFF.

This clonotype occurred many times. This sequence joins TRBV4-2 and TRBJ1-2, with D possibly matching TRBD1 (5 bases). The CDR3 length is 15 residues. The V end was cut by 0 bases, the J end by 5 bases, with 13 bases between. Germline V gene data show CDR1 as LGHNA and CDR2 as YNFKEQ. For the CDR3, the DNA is TGTGCCAGCAGCCAAGAGTTCAGGGACGGGTATGGCTACACCTTC. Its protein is CASSQEFRDGYGYTF.

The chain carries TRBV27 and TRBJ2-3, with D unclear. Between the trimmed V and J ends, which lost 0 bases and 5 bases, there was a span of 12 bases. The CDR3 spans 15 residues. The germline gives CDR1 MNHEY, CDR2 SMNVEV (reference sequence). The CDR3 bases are TGTGCCAGCAGTTTATCAACGCGTGGTGGAGATACGCAGTATTTT. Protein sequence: CASSLSTRGGDTQYF.